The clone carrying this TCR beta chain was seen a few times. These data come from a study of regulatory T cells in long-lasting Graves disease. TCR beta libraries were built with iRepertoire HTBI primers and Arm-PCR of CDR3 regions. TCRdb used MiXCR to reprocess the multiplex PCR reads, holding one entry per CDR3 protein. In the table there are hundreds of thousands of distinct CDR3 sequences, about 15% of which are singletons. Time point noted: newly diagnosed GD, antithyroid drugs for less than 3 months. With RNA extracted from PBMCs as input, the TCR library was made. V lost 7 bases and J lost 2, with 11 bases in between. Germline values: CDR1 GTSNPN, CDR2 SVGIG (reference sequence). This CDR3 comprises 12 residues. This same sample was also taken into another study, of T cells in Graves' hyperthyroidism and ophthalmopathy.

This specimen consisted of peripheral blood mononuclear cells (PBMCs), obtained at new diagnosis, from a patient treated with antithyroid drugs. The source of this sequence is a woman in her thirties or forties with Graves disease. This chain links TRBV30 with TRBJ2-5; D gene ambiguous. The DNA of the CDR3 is TGTGCCTCTCAGTGGGATCAAGAGACCCAGTACTTC. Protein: CASQWDQETQYF.